This TCR beta chain was documented in a study of identical twins. TCRdb re-called the 5' RACE reads with MiXCR, one entry per CDR3 protein. The sample lists 310,000 or so distinct CDR3 sequences, 8% to 9% seen once, with 2.1% in the top ten. This clonotype was seen ten or more times. V was clipped by 6 bases and J by 3 bases, with 15 bases between them. The CDR3 loop spans 13 amino acids. Germline CDR1 is SQVTM and CDR2 is ANQGSEA. Another study also made use of these data, one on yellow fever vaccine responses in identical twins.

The sequenced sample consisted of memory (CD45RO+) T cells sorted from blood. The V and J genes are TRBV29-1 and TRBJ2-7; D gene ambiguous. The receptor comes from a woman between 18 and 30 years old in good health. DNA for the CDR3: TGCAGCGTGGTCTGGGCACACGGCTACGAGCAGTACTTC. Protein sequence: CSVVWAHGYEQYF.